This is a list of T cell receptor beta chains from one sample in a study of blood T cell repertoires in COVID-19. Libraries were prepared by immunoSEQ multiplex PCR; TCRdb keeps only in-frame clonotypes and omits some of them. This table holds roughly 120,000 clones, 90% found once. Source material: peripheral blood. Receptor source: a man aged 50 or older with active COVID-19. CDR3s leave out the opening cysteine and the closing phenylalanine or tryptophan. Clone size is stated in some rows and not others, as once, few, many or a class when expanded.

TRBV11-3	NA	ASSLDTSGWSGANVLT
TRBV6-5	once	ASILDPNSPLH
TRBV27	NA	ASSLSTVSQETQY
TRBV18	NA	ASSPGQARGNSPLH
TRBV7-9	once	ASSLGGQAIGYT
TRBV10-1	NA	ASSDERQGASGELF
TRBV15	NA	ATGIGDSAYNEQF
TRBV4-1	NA	ASSQEYNYNEQF
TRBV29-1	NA	SVRSGTGNTGELF
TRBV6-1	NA	ASSDTYRSLYEQY
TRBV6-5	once	ASFRDTRYEQY
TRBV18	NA	ASSPGGKDTQY
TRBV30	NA	AWSVRGVGEAF
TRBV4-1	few	ASSQGEWGGNTEAF
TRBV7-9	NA	ASSLAGTSGNSGELF
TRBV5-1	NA	ASSEQPGQGGAEAF
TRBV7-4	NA	ASSLAGTRVPQH
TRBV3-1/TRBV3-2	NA	ASSQVAGTRGANEQF
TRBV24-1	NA	ATSDGPGEQF
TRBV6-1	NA	ASSGGNREYSNQPQH
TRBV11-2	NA	ASSLGLQYGELF
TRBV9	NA	ASSVVPNQGSGANVLT
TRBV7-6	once	ASSLGGRAYNEQF
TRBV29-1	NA	SALHGTDQVRGYNEQF
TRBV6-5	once	ASSYRGTGGGYT